The clone carrying this T cell receptor (beta chain) was detected only a few times. Its antigen is unknown. V lost 6 bases and J 7 bases, leaving 10 bases between the germline ends. The CDR3 is 12 amino acids. The V gene's germline CDR1 is KGHDR and CDR2 SFDVKD. The data stem from a study of T-cell memory formation after mild COVID-19. General study points: CD4+ clones that contracted lay mainly in CM and EM; CD8+ ones lay in EMRA. Memory cells collected pre-infection included some clones that later responded, suggesting cross-reactive memory joined.

Via MiXCR, TCRdb re-called the 5' RACE reads, giving one row per CDR3 protein. This table has approximately 300,000 distinct CDR3 sequences, 15% appearing once. The gene calls are TRBV24-1 and TRBJ2-3; D tentatively reads TRBD1 or TRBD2 (6 bases each). Sequenced: PBMCs or a T cell subset sorted from them (not recorded which). This receptor was taken from a man younger than 30 who had mild COVID-19 (a few samples of this study predate the infection). Cell type and time point are not known. The CDR3 DNA sequence: TGTGCCACCAGTCCGGGGGCGAATACGCAGTATTTT. Its translation is CATSPGANTQYF.